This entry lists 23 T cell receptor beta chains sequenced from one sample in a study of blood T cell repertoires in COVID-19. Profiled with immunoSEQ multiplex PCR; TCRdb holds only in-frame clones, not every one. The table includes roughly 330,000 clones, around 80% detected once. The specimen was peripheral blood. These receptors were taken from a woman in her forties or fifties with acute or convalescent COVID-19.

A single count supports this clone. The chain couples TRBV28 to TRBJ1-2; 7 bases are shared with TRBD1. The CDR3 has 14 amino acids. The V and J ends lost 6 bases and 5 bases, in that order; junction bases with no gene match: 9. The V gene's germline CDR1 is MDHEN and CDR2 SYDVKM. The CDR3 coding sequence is TGTGCCAGCAGCTGGAACAGGGGAGCGTATGGCTACACCTTC. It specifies CASSWNRGAYGYTF.

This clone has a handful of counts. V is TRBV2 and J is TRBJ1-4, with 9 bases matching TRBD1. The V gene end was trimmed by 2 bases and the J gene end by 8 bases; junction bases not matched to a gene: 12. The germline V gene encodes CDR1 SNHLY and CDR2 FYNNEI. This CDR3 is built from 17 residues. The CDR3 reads CASSEHLPGQGKEKLFF. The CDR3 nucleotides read TGTGCCAGCAGTGAACACCTCCCGGGACAGGGAAAGGAAAAACTGTTTTTT.

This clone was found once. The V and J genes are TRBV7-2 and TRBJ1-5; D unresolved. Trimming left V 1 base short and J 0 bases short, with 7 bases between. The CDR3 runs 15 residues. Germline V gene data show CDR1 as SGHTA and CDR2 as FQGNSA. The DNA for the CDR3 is TGTGCCAGCAGCTTAGTCAGATCTAGCAATCAGCCCCAGCATTTT. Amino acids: CASSLVRSSNQPQHF.

CDR3 sequence (DNA): TGTGCCACCAGTGATTCTCTAGTTGGGGCGGGGGAGACCCAGTACTTC. Encoded protein: CATSDSLVGAGETQYF. V gene TRBV24-1 combines with J gene TRBJ2-5; TRBD2 might be the D (6 bases). Between the trimmed V and J ends, which lost 2 bases and 5 bases, there was a span of 17 bases. The CDR3 is 16 amino acids. Germline CDR1 and CDR2: KGHDR and SFDVKD.

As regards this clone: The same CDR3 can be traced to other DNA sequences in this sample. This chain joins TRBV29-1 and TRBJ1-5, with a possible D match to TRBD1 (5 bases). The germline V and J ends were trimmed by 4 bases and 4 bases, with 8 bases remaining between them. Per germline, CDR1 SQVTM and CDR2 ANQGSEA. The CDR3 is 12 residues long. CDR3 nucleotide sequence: TGCAGCGTTGGGCAGGGTAATCAGCCCCAGCATTTT. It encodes CSVGQGNQPQHF. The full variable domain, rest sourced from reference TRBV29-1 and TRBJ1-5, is SAVISQKPSRDICQRGTSLTIQCQVDSQVTMMFWYRQQPGQSLTLIATANQGSEATYESGFVIDKFPISRPNLTFSTLTVSNMSPEDSSIYLCSVGQGNQPQHFGDGTRLSIL.

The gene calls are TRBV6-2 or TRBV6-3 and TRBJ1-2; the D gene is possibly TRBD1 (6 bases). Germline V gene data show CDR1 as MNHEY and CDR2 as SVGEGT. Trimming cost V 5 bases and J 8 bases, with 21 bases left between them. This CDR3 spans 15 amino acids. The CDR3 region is CASSNPPGQHQGYTF. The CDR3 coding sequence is TGTGCCAGCAGTAATCCTCCGGGACAACATCAAGGCTACACCTTC.

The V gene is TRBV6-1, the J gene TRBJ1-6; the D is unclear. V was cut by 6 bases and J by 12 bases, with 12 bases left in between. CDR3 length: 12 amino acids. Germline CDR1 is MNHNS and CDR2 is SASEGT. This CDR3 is CASSPREGPLHF. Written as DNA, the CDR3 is TGTGCCAGCAGCCCCCGGGAGGGACCCCTCCACTTT.

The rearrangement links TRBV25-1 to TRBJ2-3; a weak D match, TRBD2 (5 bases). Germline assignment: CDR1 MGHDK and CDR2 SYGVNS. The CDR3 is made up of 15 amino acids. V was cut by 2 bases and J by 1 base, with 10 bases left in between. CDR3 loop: CASSERAVGTDTQYF. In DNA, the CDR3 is TGTGCCAGCAGTGAACGAGCGGTGGGCACAGATACGCAGTATTTT.

This chain's CDR3 is CASSSQGSSTEAFF. CDR3 sequence (DNA): TGTGCCAGCTCTTCACAGGGAAGTAGCACTGAAGCTTTCTTT. This chain connects TRBV18 to TRBJ1-1; D might be TRBD1 (6 bases). This CDR3 spans 14 amino acids. Germline V gene data show CDR1 as KGHSH and CDR2 as LQKENI. Trimming took off 6 bases at V and 4 bases at J, with 15 bases between the two ends. Full variable domain (missing parts from reference TRBV18 and TRBJ1-1): NAGVMQNPRHLVRRRGQEARLRCSPMKGHSHVYWYRQLPEEGLKFMVYLQKENIIDESGMPKERFSAEFPKEGPSILRIQQVVRGDSAAYFCASSSQGSSTEAFFGQGTRLTVV.

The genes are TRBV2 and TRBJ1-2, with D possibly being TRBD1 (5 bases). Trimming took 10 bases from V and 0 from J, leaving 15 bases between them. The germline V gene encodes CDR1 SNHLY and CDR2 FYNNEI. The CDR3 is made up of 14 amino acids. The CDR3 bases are TGTGCCATCCTCGTGGGGCTCACTAACTATGGCTACACCTTC. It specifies CAILVGLTNYGYTF.

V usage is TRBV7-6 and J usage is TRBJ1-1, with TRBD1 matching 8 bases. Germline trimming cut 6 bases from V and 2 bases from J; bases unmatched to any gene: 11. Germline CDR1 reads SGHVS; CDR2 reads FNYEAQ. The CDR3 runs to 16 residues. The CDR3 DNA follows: TGTGCCAGCAGTCTTATGCCGACAGGGGTCAACACTGAAGCTTTCTTT. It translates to CASSLMPTGVNTEAFF.

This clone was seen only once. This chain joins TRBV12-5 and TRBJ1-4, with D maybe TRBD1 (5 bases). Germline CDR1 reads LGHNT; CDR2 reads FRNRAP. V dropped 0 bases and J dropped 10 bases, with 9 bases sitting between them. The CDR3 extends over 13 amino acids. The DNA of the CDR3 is TGTGCTAGTGGTTTGGTATACCAGGGAAAACTGTTTTTT. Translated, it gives CASGLVYQGKLFF.

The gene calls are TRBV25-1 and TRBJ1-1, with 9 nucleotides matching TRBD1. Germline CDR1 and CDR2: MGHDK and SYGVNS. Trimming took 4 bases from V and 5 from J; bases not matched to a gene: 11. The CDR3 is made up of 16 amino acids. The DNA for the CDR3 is TGTGCCAGCAGTGGCCCCGGACAGGGGATGAGTACTGAAGCTTTCTTT. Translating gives CASSGPGQGMSTEAFF.

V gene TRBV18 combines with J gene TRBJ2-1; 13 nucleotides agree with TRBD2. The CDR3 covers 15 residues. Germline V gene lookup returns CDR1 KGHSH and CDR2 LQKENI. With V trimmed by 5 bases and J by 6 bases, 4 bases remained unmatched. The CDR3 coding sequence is TGTGCCAGCTCAGAGGGACTAGCGGGATCCAATGAGCAGTTCTTC. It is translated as CASSEGLAGSNEQFF.

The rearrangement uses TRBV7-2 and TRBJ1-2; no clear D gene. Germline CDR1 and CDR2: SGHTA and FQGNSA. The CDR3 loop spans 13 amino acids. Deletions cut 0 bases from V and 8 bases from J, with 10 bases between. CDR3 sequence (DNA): TGTGCCAGCAGCTTAGCCCGGGTTGGAGGCTACACCTTC. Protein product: CASSLARVGGYTF.

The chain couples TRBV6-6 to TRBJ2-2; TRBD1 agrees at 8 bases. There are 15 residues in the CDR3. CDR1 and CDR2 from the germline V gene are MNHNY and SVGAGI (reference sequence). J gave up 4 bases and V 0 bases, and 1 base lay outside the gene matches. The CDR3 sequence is CASSYSDRGTGELFF. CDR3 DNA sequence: TGTGCCAGCAGTTACTCAGACAGGGGCACCGGGGAGCTGTTTTTT.

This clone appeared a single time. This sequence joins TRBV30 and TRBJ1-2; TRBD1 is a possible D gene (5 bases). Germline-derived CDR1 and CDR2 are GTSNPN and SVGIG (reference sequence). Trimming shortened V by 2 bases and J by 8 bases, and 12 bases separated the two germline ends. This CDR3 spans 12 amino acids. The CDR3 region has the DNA TGTGCCTGGAGTCCTGGGGACTGGGGCTACACCTTC. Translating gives CAWSPGDWGYTF.

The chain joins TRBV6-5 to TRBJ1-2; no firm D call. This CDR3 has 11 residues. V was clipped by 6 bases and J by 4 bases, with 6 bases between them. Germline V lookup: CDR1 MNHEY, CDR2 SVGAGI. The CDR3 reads CASRLLYGYTF. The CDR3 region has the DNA TGTGCCAGCAGACTTCTCTATGGCTACACCTTC.

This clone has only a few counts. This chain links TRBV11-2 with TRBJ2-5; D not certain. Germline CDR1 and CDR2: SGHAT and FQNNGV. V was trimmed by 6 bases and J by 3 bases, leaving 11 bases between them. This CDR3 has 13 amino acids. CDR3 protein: CASSPYGKETQYF. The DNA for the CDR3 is TGTGCCAGCAGTCCCTACGGTAAAGAGACCCAGTACTTC. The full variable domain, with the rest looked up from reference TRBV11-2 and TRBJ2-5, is EAGVAQSPRYKIIEKRQSVAFWCNPISGHATLYWYQQILGQGPKLLIQFQNNGVVDDSQLPKDRFSAERLKGVDSTLKIQPAKLEDSAVYLCASSPYGKETQYFGPGTRLLVL.

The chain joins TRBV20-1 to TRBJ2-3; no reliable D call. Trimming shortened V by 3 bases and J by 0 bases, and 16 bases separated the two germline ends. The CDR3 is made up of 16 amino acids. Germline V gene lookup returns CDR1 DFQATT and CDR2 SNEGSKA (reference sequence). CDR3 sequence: CSASLGFYPSTDTQYF. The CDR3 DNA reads TGCAGTGCTAGTTTGGGCTTCTATCCTAGCACAGATACGCAGTATTTT.

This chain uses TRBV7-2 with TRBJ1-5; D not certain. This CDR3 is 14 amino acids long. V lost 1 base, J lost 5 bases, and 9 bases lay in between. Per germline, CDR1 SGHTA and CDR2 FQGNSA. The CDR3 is CASSLDSTYQPQHF. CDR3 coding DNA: TGTGCCAGCAGCTTAGACAGTACCTATCAGCCCCAGCATTTT.

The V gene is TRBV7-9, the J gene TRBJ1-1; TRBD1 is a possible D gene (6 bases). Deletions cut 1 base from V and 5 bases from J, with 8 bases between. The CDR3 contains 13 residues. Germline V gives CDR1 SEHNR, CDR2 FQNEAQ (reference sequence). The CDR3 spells CASSLEGTTEAFF. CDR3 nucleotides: TGTGCCAGCAGCTTAGAGGGGACAACTGAAGCTTTCTTT.

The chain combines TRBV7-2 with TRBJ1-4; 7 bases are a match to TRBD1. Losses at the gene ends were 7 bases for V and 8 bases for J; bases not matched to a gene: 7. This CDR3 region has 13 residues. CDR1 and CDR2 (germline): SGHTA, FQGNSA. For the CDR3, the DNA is TGTGCCAGCACCCTGGGACAGTTCGAAAAACTGTTTTTT. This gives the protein CASTLGQFEKLFF.